The 22 T cell receptor beta chains reported below all come from one sample, sequenced in a study of regulatory T cells in long-lasting Graves disease. According to the study, TCR beta libraries were built with iRepertoire HTBI primers and CDR3-region Arm-PCR. TCRdb processed the multiplex PCR reads anew with MiXCR; each CDR3 protein has one entry. The sample yields roughly 450,000 distinct CDR3 sequences, 20% seen once. Indicated time point: persistent/refractory GD, antithyroid drugs over 5 years with positive TRAb. PBMCs provided the RNA from which the TCR library was made. The starting material was peripheral blood mononuclear cells (PBMCs), obtained when the disease was refractory, from a patient treated with antithyroid drugs. The receptors here all came from a female donor with Graves disease.

This clonotype appeared a few times. V usage is TRBV28 and J usage is TRBJ2-5; D is uncertain. This CDR3 has 13 residues. Germline V gene sequence: CDR1 MDHEN, CDR2 SYDVKM. V was cut by 3 bases and J by 2 bases, with 7 bases left in between. CDR3 sequence: CASSFNEQETQYF. In DNA form, the CDR3 reads TGTGCCAGCAGTTTCAACGAACAAGAGACCCAGTACTTC.

This chain joins TRBV19 and TRBJ1-5; the match to TRBD1 covers 10 bases. Trimming took 7 bases from V and 0 from J; bases not matched to a gene: 9. The CDR3 runs 17 residues. Germline V gene data show CDR1 as LNHDA and CDR2 as SQIVND (reference sequence). The CDR3 DNA reads as TGTGCCAGTATTCAGACAGGGGGCCCGAATAGCAATCAGCCCCAGCATTTT. Translated: CASIQTGGPNSNQPQHF.

Concerning this clonotype itself: The CDR3 ends on some other residue instead of the conserved phenylalanine or tryptophan, so this is likely a read error. The chain uses TRBV7-9 and TRBJ2-7, with a weak D call TRBD1 (5 bases). The CDR3 extends over 15 amino acids. Trimming stripped 1 base from V and 0 bases from J, with 10 bases between. Germline V lookup: CDR1 SEHNR, CDR2 FQNEAQ (reference sequence). CDR3 nucleotide sequence: TGTGCCAGCAGCTTAGATGCGACAGTCTCCTACGAGCAGTACCTC. Encoded protein: CASSLDATVSYEQYL.

This clonotype was counted many times. CDR3 DNA sequence: TGTGCCAGCAGTTACGGGATGAACACTGAAGCTTTCTTT. Its translation is CASSYGMNTEAFF. The V and J genes are TRBV27 and TRBJ1-1; D gene uncertain. CDR3 length: 13 amino acids. The germline V gene has CDR1 MNHEY and CDR2 SMNVEV (reference sequence). Trimming pared 4 bases from V and 0 bases from J, leaving 6 bases between.

This clonotype showed up just a few times. This chain uses TRBV2 with TRBJ2-1, with 13 bases matching TRBD2. This CDR3 is built from 15 residues. CDR1 and CDR2 from the germline V gene are SNHLY and FYNNEI. V gave up 7 bases and J gave up 7 bases; unmatched junction bases: 7. The CDR3 DNA reads TGTGCCAGCAACCCACTAGCGGGAGGGCCGAATGAGCAGTTCTTC. Protein product: CASNPLAGGPNEQFF.

The chain combines TRBV6-2 or TRBV6-3 with TRBJ2-7, with 9 bases identical to TRBD2. The CDR3 sequence is 14 residues long. From germline, CDR1 is MNHEY and CDR2 SVGEGT. Trimming at V came to 8 bases and at J to 0 bases, leaving 5 bases not matched to a gene. The CDR3 DNA follows: TGTGCCAGCGGTTGGACTAGCGACTCCTACGAGCAGTACTTC. It codes for CASGWTSDSYEQYF.

In its sample, this clonotype was seen many times. The V call is TRBV28, the J call TRBJ2-5; D ambiguous. V was clipped by 9 bases and J by 4 bases, with 12 bases between them. The CDR3 has 12 amino acids. Germline V gene sequence: CDR1 MDHEN, CDR2 SYDVKM. The CDR3: CASQSGSETQYF. The CDR3 coding sequence is TGTGCCAGTCAATCCGGGTCAGAGACCCAGTACTTC.

This clonotype was counted ten times or more. The genes are TRBV2 and TRBJ2-7, with 7 bases fitting TRBD1. The junction had 11 bases not matched to a gene; V was cut back by 5 bases and J by 7 bases. Germline values: CDR1 SNHLY, CDR2 FYNNEI. The CDR3 sequence is 14 residues long. DNA of the CDR3: TGTGCCAGCAGTCCCGGGACAGATTCGAGGGAGCAGTACTTC. Its translation: CASSPGTDSREQYF.

This clonotype was found a few times. The chain joins TRBV5-8 to TRBJ2-7; 9 bases are shared with TRBD1. The CDR3 is 16 amino acids. Trimming removed 2 bases from V and 5 bases from J; junction bases left unmatched: 11. Looked up from germline, CDR1 is SGHTS and CDR2 is YDEGEE. In nucleotides, the CDR3 is TGTGCCAGCAGCTTACCTGGACAGGGGAGAATTCACGAGCAGTACTTC. This translates into CASSLPGQGRIHEQYF.

The chain recombines TRBV11-2 with TRBJ1-2; TRBD1 is a possible D gene (6 bases). V lost 3 bases and J lost 5, with 13 bases in between. Germline V gene sequence: CDR1 SGHAT, CDR2 FQNNGV. CDR3 length: 14 amino acids. This CDR3 reads CASSLTGSKYGYTF. The CDR3 region has the DNA TGTGCCAGCAGCTTGACAGGTTCAAAGTATGGCTACACCTTC.

Turning to this clonotype: A much bigger clone sits one base away, suggesting this may be a read error. The final CDR3 position lacks the conserved phenylalanine or tryptophan, pointing to a likely read error. The CDR3 sequence is CASSARGPGGFTEAFL. The CDR3 nucleotides read TGTGCCAGCAGCGCTAGGGGCCCAGGGGGCTTCACTGAAGCTTTCCTT. This chain uses TRBV7-8 with TRBJ1-1; 8 bases align to TRBD1. CDR1 and CDR2 (germline): SGHVS, FQNEAQ. This CDR3 contains 16 residues. V was pared by 5 bases and J by 4 bases, with 12 bases of the junction left unmatched.

This clonotype was found many times. The CDR3 nucleotides are TGTGCCAGCGCAGCATCAGGGACAGGGGTAAATCAGCCCCAGCATTTT. This gives the protein CASAASGTGVNQPQHF. The chain carries TRBV2 and TRBJ1-5; TRBD1 aligns across 10 bases. The V and J ends lost 8 bases and 4 bases, in that order; junction bases with no gene match: 11. Germline V gene sequence: CDR1 SNHLY, CDR2 FYNNEI. This CDR3 has 16 residues.

The chain uses TRBV6-1 and TRBJ1-1; a weak D match, TRBD1 (5 bases). This CDR3 is built from 14 residues. Trimming shortened V by 6 bases and J by 11 bases, and 22 bases separated the two germline ends. Germline V gene data show CDR1 as MNHNS and CDR2 as SASEGT. In DNA, the CDR3 is TGTGCCAGCAGCTCAAACCGGGACCCAAGGGTGGCTTTCTTT. Translation: CASSSNRDPRVAFF.

Many counts were recorded for this clonotype. The V gene is TRBV12-3 or TRBV12-4, the J gene TRBJ2-7, with D perhaps assigned TRBD1 or TRBD2 (5 bases each). CDR3 length: 14 residues. Trimming took off 5 bases at V and 5 bases at J, with 16 bases between the two ends. CDR3: CASSQGTSSHEQYF. The CDR3 region has the DNA TGTGCCAGCAGTCAGGGAACCTCTAGCCACGAGCAGTACTTC.

For this clonotype: A much larger clone differs by one base, so this may be a read error. The CDR3 protein is CASLAVQFANTGGLFF. The CDR3 DNA is TGTGCCAGTCTAGCGGTCCAGTTCGCGAACACCGGGGGGCTGTTTTTT. This rearrangement joins TRBV7-2 to TRBJ2-2; TRBD2 aligns across 7 bases. The CDR3 is 16 amino acids. Germline V CDR1 and CDR2: SGHTA, FQGNSA.

The chain joins TRBV9 to TRBJ2-1; 7 bases agree with TRBD2. V shed 5 bases and J 7 bases; nucleotides not matched to a gene: 6. CDR1 is SGDLS, CDR2 YYNGEE, per germline. CDR3 length equals 13 residues. In DNA form, the CDR3 reads TGTGCCAGCAGGACGAACGGGAGGAATGAGCAGTTCTTC. As protein: CASRTNGRNEQFF.

V usage is TRBV6-1 and J usage is TRBJ1-6, with 7 positions matching TRBD1. Losses at the gene ends were 6 bases for V and 9 bases for J; bases not matched to a gene: 11. In germline, CDR1 is MNHNS, CDR2 SASEGT. This CDR3 region has 15 residues. The CDR3 region is CASSSFEQGISPLHF. The CDR3 DNA is TGTGCCAGCAGCAGCTTTGAACAGGGGATTTCACCCCTCCACTTT.

At least ten counts were recorded for this clonotype. DNA for the CDR3: TGTGCCTGGAGGAAACCCTGGGACATCACTGAAGCTTTCTTT. The encoded protein is CAWRKPWDITEAFF. The chain is built from TRBV30 and TRBJ1-1, with a possible D match to TRBD1 (6 bases). With 3 bases removed from V and 4 bases from J, the gap between germline ends came to 15 bases. The CDR3 sequence is 14 residues long. Germline lookup yields CDR1 GTSNPN and CDR2 SVGIG (reference sequence).

The J gene is TRBJ2-3, the V gene TRBV3-1, with D tentatively TRBD1 (6 bases). Per the germline V gene, CDR1 is LGHDT and CDR2 is YNNKEL (reference sequence). CDR3 length: 14 residues. Trimming left V 4 bases short and J 3 bases short, with 11 bases between. The CDR3 sequence is CASSRPTGTDTQYF. The CDR3 DNA is TGTGCCAGCAGCCGACCTACAGGGACAGATACGCAGTATTTT.

This clonotype was detected ten times or more. V is TRBV12-3 or TRBV12-4 and J is TRBJ1-2, with D maybe TRBD1 (5 bases). V was cut by 6 bases and J by 2 bases, with 16 bases left in between. The CDR3 length is 15 residues. The chain's CDR3 is CASSRTGLRNYGYTF. CDR3 coding DNA: TGTGCCAGCAGCCGAACAGGACTGAGAAACTATGGCTACACCTTC.

In this sample, this clonotype turned up a few times. The chain combines TRBV4-3 with TRBJ2-7; 14 bases match TRBD2. Germline CDR1 and CDR2: LGHNA and YSLEER. The CDR3 loop spans 18 amino acids. The V segment lost 1 base and the J segment 0 bases; nucleotides outside the gene matches: 5. The CDR3 region is CASSQVGGTSGSSYEQYF. The DNA of the CDR3 is TGCGCCAGCAGCCAAGTGGGAGGGACTAGCGGGAGCTCCTACGAGCAGTACTTC.

This rearrangement joins TRBV24-1 to TRBJ2-7, with D possibly TRBD2 on 6 matching bases. Germline loops: CDR1 KGHDR, CDR2 SFDVKD. V lost 12 bases and J lost 9, with 17 bases in between. CDR3 size: 11 residues. This CDR3 reads CASGTPSAQYF. The CDR3 bases are TGTGCCTCAGGGACTCCCTCCGCGCAGTACTTC.